This TCR beta chain was captured in a study of blood T cell repertoires in COVID-19. Study in general: The samples span acute and convalescent COVID-19 from the United States, Italy and Spain.

Generated by immunoSEQ multiplex PCR, the TCRdb table keeps only in-frame clones and is missing some. The sample yields some 350,000 clones, more than 70% seen once. The CDR3 length is 14 residues. V was shortened by 4 bases and J by 8 bases, with 17 bases between the two germline ends. Germline V gene lookup returns CDR1 MNHEY and CDR2 SVGAGI. V gene TRBV6-5 combines with J gene TRBJ1-2, with D unresolved. Sequencing input: peripheral blood. The source of this sequence is a man younger than 45 with active or convalescent COVID-19. CDR3 DNA sequence: TGTGCCAGCAGTTTAGCCGGGCCCCGAGGGGGCTACACCTTC. Protein sequence: CASSLAGPRGGYTF.